These 27 T cell receptor beta chains were all obtained from the same sample, sequenced in a study of radiation and T cells in renal cell carcinoma. Clones were sequenced by immunoSEQ multiplex PCR, and TCRdb holds only the in-frame ones, with some missing. The sample shows tens of thousands of clones, 45% to 70% of them seen only once. Sample treatment: treatment-naive control, cytoreductive nephrectomy. The input for sequencing was tumor tissue, taken from a patient whose treatment was nephrectomy without radiotherapy. These receptors came from a human donor with renal cell carcinoma.

The chain has TRBV7-2 and TRBJ2-7; D uncertain. CDR3 length equals 11 residues. Germline V lookup: CDR1 SGHTA, CDR2 FQGNSA. With 5 bases removed from V and 4 bases from J, the gap between germline ends came to 6 bases. The CDR3 DNA reads as TGTGCCAGCAGCGTGGGTTACGAGCAGTACTTC. Its protein product is CASSVGYEQYF.

By share of the sample, this clone is medium-sized. V gene TRBV4-1 combines with J gene TRBJ2-6; D gene unclear. The V and J ends lost 0 bases and 0 bases respectively, with 12 bases between them. The CDR3 length is 18 residues. Germline V gives CDR1 MGHRA, CDR2 YSYEKL. The CDR3 DNA is TGCGCCAGCAGCCAAGACTTGAAGGGTAGCTCTGGGGCCAACGTCCTGACTTTC. Residues: CASSQDLKGSSGANVLTF.

V usage is TRBV18 and J usage is TRBJ2-2; 11 nucleotides match TRBD1. The CDR3 is 15 residues long. V was clipped by 3 bases and J by 4 bases; unmatched bases: 1. CDR1 is KGHSH and CDR2 is LQKENI in the germline V gene. For the CDR3, the DNA is TGTGCCAGCTCACCCGGGACAGGGGGCACCGGGGAGCTGTTTTTT. Protein product: CASSPGTGGTGELFF.

The chain employs TRBV2 and TRBJ2-3; D is possibly TRBD2 (6 bases). V was clipped by 7 bases and J by 2 bases, with 22 bases between them. Germline lookup yields CDR1 SNHLY and CDR2 FYNNEI. CDR3 length: 17 amino acids. CDR3 protein: CASIEGLPFLYTDTQYF. The CDR3 nucleotides read TGTGCCAGCATAGAGGGACTTCCCTTTTTGTACACAGATACGCAGTATTTT.

This clone was counted between two and nine times. The chain joins TRBV5-1 to TRBJ1-2, with TRBD1 identical over 9 bases. V was pared by 4 bases and J by 7 bases, with 5 bases of the junction left unmatched. Germline CDR1 is SGHRS and CDR2 is YFSETQ. The CDR3 runs to 13 residues. CDR3 protein: CASSLGTGFGYTF. As DNA, the CDR3 is TGCGCCAGCAGCCTCGGGACAGGGTTTGGCTACACCTTC.

This clone occurred once. The J gene is TRBJ2-7, the V gene TRBV29-1, with D possibly being TRBD1 (6 bases). The CDR3 totals 11 residues. Germline CDR1 is SQVTM and CDR2 is ANQGSEA. Trimming took off 5 bases at V and 3 bases at J, with 8 bases between the two ends. The CDR3 is CSVLTGYEQYF. The CDR3, as DNA: TGCAGCGTTCTGACAGGCTACGAGCAGTACTTC.

This clone was seen a single time. The chain uses TRBV19 and TRBJ2-7; TRBD1 aligns across 9 bases. The CDR3 runs to 16 residues. The germline gives CDR1 LNHDA, CDR2 SQIVND (reference sequence). Trimming cost V 4 bases and J 2 bases; bases outside gene matches: 9. CDR3 coding DNA: TGTGCCAGTAGTACTCCGGGACAGGGAGTTCCCTACGAGCAGTACTTC. Translation gives CASSTPGQGVPYEQYF.

The CDR3 sequence is CASSLGGNSPLHF. As DNA, the CDR3 is TGTGCCAGCAGCTTGGGGGGGAATTCACCCCTCCACTTT. This chain connects TRBV7-2 to TRBJ1-6; D is possibly TRBD1 (5 bases). Germline values: CDR1 SGHTA, CDR2 FQGNSA. This CDR3 has 13 residues. Trimming took off 3 bases at V and 7 bases at J, with 7 bases between the two ends.

This rearrangement joins TRBV15 to TRBJ1-2, with TRBD1 as a possible D gene (5 bases). The CDR3 covers 15 residues. Trimming cost V 4 bases and J 8 bases, with 20 bases left between them. The germline V gene has CDR1 LNHNV and CDR2 YYDKDF (reference sequence). The CDR3 is CATSINPGRPEGYTF. The CDR3 bases are TGTGCCACCAGCATAAATCCGGGACGCCCAGAAGGCTACACCTTC.

The sample holds a few counts of this clone. This chain links TRBV7-9 with TRBJ2-2; D gene ambiguous. This CDR3 comprises 13 residues. Germline V CDR1 and CDR2: SEHNR, FQNEAQ (reference sequence). V lost 8 bases and J lost 3, with 10 bases in between. The CDR3 region has the DNA TGTGCCAGCGGGCAGTGGGACACCGGGGAGCTGTTTTTT. Its translation is CASGQWDTGELFF.

In this sample, this clone turned up a few times. The chain employs TRBV4-2 and TRBJ1-1; D is ambiguous. The CDR3 totals 13 residues. CDR1 and CDR2 from the germline V gene are LGHNA and YNFKEQ. V lost 1 base to trimming and J lost 7 bases, with 10 bases between them. The CDR3 nucleotides read TGTGCCAGCAGCCAAGTTGGTCTACTTGAAGCTTTCTTT. Translating it yields CASSQVGLLEAFF.

The sample holds a few counts of this clone. The genes are TRBV4-1 and TRBJ1-1, with D tentatively TRBD1 (5 bases). The germline CDR1 and CDR2 sequences are MGHRA and YSYEKL. The V end was cut by 5 bases, the J end by 2 bases, with 12 bases between. This CDR3 contains 14 residues. CDR3 sequence reads: CASSIRDRNTEAFF. In nucleotides, the CDR3 is TGCGCCAGCAGCATCCGGGACCGCAACACTGAAGCTTTCTTT.

The chain uses TRBV30 and TRBJ1-4, with 7 bases fitting TRBD1. V was clipped by 3 bases and J by 8 bases; unmatched bases: 12. The CDR3 contains 15 residues. The germline CDR1 and CDR2 sequences are GTSNPN and SVGIG (reference sequence). The CDR3 region is CAWSGPQGFGEKLFF. CDR3 DNA: TGTGCCTGGAGCGGGCCACAGGGGTTTGGGGAAAAACTGTTTTTT.

The chain joins TRBV5-1 to TRBJ2-7; 8 nucleotides line up with TRBD2. Unmatched junction bases numbered 10, after V lost 3 bases and J lost 2 bases. There are 16 residues in the CDR3. The germline V gene has CDR1 SGHRS and CDR2 YFSETQ. The CDR3 DNA reads TGCGCCAGCAGCTCCCTGGGGGAGCGGGGGACCTACGAGCAGTACTTC. Translating gives CASSSLGERGTYEQYF.

The chain joins TRBV4-1 to TRBJ1-1; 7 nucleotides match TRBD1. The germline V gene encodes CDR1 MGHRA and CDR2 YSYEKL. CDR3 length: 14 residues. V trimming: 5 bases; J trimming: 0 bases; junction bases outside the gene matches: 3. CDR3 in amino acids: CASSVTGLNTEAFF. The CDR3 DNA is TGCGCCAGCAGCGTGACAGGGTTGAACACTGAAGCTTTCTTT.

The chain is built from TRBV6-1 and TRBJ2-7, with 7 bases matching TRBD1. CDR1 MNHNS and CDR2 SASEGT come from the germline V gene. This CDR3 spans 14 amino acids. With V trimmed by 5 bases and J by 3 bases, 7 bases remained unmatched. The CDR3 DNA is TGTGCCAGCAGTCCGCAGACAGGGAACTACGAGCAGTACTTC. It translates to CASSPQTGNYEQYF.

J is TRBJ1-1 and V is TRBV10-3; the match to TRBD1 covers 7 bases. This CDR3 is 14 amino acids long. Germline V lookup: CDR1 ENHRY, CDR2 SYGVKD. J was trimmed by 3 bases and V by 1 base; bases with no gene match: 2. CDR3 in DNA: TGTGCCATCAGTGAGTTTACAGGGGACACTGAAGCTTTCTTT. Translation: CAISEFTGDTEAFF.

This rearrangement joins TRBV4-3 to TRBJ2-5; 10 bases map to TRBD1. Germline trimming cut 3 bases from V and 3 bases from J; bases unmatched to any gene: 1. Germline CDR1 LGHNA, CDR2 YSLEER. CDR3 length equals 14 residues. The chain's CDR3 is CASSQDRGEETQYF. The CDR3 bases are TGCGCCAGCAGCCAGGACAGGGGGGAAGAGACCCAGTACTTC.

This clone was picked up a small number of times. The chain combines TRBV9 with TRBJ1-1; 7 nucleotides match TRBD1. The germline CDR1 and CDR2 sequences are SGDLS and YYNGEE. J gave up 1 base and V 4 bases, and 4 bases lay outside the gene matches. The CDR3 spans 14 residues. The CDR3: CASSFRDRNTEAFF. Here the CDR3 DNA reads TGTGCCAGCAGCTTCCGGGACAGGAACACTGAAGCTTTCTTT.

This clone was observed a few times. This rearrangement joins TRBV6-1 to TRBJ1-1; D is ambiguous. The V gene's germline CDR1 is MNHNS and CDR2 SASEGT. Trimming cost V 0 bases and J 10 bases, with 12 bases left between them. CDR3 size: 13 residues. The CDR3 DNA reads TGTGCCAGCAGTGAAGCGCTTCCAGGAGGAGCTTTCTTT. Residues: CASSEALPGGAFF.

The J gene is TRBJ1-4, the V gene TRBV19; tentative D call: TRBD1 (6 bases). This CDR3 has 14 residues. The germline V and J ends were trimmed by 3 bases and 8 bases, with 13 bases remaining between them. Germline CDR1 and CDR2: LNHDA and SQIVND (reference sequence). The CDR3 here is CASSIGDTHEKLFF. The CDR3 DNA is TGTGCCAGTAGTATTGGGGACACTCACGAAAAACTGTTTTTT.

This chain links TRBV9 with TRBJ2-3, with TRBD1 as a possible D gene (5 bases). V lost 4 bases and J lost 3, with 9 bases in between. CDR1 SGDLS and CDR2 YYNGEE come from the germline V gene. The CDR3 contains 13 residues. The CDR3 spells CASSITGTDTQYF. Here the CDR3 DNA reads TGTGCCAGCAGCATCACAGGTACAGATACGCAGTATTTT. Looking up the rest from reference TRBV9 and TRBJ2-3 gives the full variable domain: DSGVTQTPKHLITATGQRVTLRCSPRSGDLSVYWYQQSLDQGLQFLIQYYNGEERAKGNILERFSAQQFPDLHSELNLSSLELGDSALYFCASSITGTDTQYFGPGTRLTVL.

The CDR3 DNA is TGCAGCGTTGATCAGGGAGATGGCTACACCTTC. This sequence encodes CSVDQGDGYTF. The rearrangement joins TRBV29-1 to TRBJ1-2, with D tentatively TRBD1 (5 bases). The CDR3 consists of 11 residues. Germline loops: CDR1 SQVTM, CDR2 ANQGSEA. The germline V and J ends were trimmed by 3 bases and 6 bases, with 8 bases remaining between them.

The chain employs TRBV6-5 and TRBJ1-6; D uncertain. CDR1 is MNHEY, CDR2 SVGAGI, per germline. This CDR3 spans 13 amino acids. The V and J ends lost 8 bases and 4 bases respectively, with 9 bases between them. CDR3 sequence reads: CASSDEYNSPLHF. The DNA for the CDR3 is TGTGCCAGCTCTGATGAGTATAATTCACCCCTCCACTTT.

This clone was counted a few times. This rearrangement joins TRBV2 to TRBJ1-2, with D tentatively TRBD1 (5 bases). V lost 7 bases and J lost 5, with 14 bases in between. CDR1 and CDR2 (germline): SNHLY, FYNNEI. The CDR3 sequence is 13 residues long. CDR3 loop: CASTRTEGYGYTF. The CDR3 region has the DNA TGTGCCAGCACCCGGACGGAGGGGTATGGCTACACCTTC.

This chain joins TRBV2 and TRBJ2-7; D is ambiguous. With 3 bases removed from V and 1 base from J, the gap between germline ends came to 10 bases. The CDR3 contains 14 residues. Germline CDR1 is SNHLY and CDR2 is FYNNEI. The CDR3 reads CASSETGPSYEQYF. The CDR3 nucleotides read TGTGCCAGCAGTGAGACTGGCCCTTCCTACGAGCAGTACTTC.

This chain links TRBV9 with TRBJ1-4, with D tentatively TRBD1 (6 bases). The CDR3 is made up of 15 amino acids. Trimming stripped 0 bases from V and 4 bases from J, with 10 bases between. Germline V gene data show CDR1 as SGDLS and CDR2 as YYNGEE. The DNA for the CDR3 is TGTGCCAGCAGCGTAGCGGACAGCCTTAATGAAAAACTGTTTTTT. Amino acids: CASSVADSLNEKLFF.